This TCR beta chain emerged from a study of blood T cells in healthy people across ages. The V and J ends lost 2 bases and 4 bases respectively, with 14 bases between them. The CDR3 runs 15 residues. Germline loops: CDR1 SGDLS, CDR2 YYNGEE. Notes on the study in general: Because sorting was not performed, PBMCs prevented conclusive naive versus antigen-experienced comparison.

About this clonotype: Its antigen is unknown.

Extracted total RNA amounted to at least 6 micrograms for each sample. A second roughly 6 to 11 cycle PCR used barcoded and J-beta primers. TCRdb processed the 5' RACE reads anew with MiXCR; each CDR3 protein has one entry. The repertoire holds about 640,000 distinct CDR3 sequences, with approximately 30% as singletons. The gene calls are TRBV9 and TRBJ2-3, with D maybe TRBD1 (6 bases). The origin of this receptor is a woman of 80 years or more in good health. Input material: blood. Here the CDR3 DNA reads TGTGCCAGCAGCGTCCTACAGGGCCCTTCAGATACGCAGTATTTT. It specifies CASSVLQGPSDTQYF.